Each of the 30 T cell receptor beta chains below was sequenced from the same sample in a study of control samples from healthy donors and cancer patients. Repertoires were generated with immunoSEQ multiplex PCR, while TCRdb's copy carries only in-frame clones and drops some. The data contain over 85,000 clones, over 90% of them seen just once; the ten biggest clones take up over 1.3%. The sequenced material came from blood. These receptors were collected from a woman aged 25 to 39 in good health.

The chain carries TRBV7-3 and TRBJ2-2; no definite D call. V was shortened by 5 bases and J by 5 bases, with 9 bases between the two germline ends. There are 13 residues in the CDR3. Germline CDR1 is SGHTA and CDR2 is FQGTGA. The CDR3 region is CASSPFRTGELFF. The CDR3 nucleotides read TGTGCCAGCAGCCCCTTCCGTACCGGGGAGCTGTTTTTT.

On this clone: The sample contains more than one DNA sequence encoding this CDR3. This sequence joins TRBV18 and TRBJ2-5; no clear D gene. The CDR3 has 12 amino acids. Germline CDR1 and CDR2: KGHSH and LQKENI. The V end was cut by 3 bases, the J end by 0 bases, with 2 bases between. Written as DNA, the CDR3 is TGTGCCAGCTCACCGTACCAAGAGACCCAGTACTTC. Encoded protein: CASSPYQETQYF.

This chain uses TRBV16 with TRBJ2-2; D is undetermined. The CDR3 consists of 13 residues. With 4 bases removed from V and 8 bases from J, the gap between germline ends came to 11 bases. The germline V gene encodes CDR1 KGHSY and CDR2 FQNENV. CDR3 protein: CASSRPESGELFF. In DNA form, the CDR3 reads TGTGCCAGCAGCCGGCCCGAAAGTGGGGAGCTGTTTTTT.

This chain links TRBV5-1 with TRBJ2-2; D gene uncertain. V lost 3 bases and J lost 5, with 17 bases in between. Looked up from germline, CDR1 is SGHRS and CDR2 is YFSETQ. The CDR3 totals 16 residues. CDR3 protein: CASSSLPLGDTGELFF. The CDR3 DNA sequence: TGCGCCAGCAGCTCGTTGCCCCTTGGGGATACCGGGGAGCTGTTTTTT. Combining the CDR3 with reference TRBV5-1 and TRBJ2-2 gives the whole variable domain KAGVTQTPRYLIKTRGQQVTLSCSPISGHRSVSWYQQTPGQGLQFLFEYFSETQRNKGNFPGRFSGRQFSNSRSEMNVSTLELGDSALYLCASSSLPLGDTGELFFGEGSRLTVL.

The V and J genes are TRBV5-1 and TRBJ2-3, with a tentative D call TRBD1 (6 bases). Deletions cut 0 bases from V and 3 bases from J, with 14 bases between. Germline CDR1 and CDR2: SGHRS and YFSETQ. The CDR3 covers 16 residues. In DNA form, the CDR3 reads TGCGCCAGCAGCTTGGGTGGGGGCCTGAGTACAGATACGCAGTATTTT. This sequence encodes CASSLGGGLSTDTQYF.

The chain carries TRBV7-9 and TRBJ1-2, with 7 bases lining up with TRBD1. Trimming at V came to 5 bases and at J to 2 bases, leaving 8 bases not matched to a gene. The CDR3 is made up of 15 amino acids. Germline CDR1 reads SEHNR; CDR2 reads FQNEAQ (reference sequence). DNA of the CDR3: TGTGCCAGCAGCCCCTTGGGACAGCTAAACTATGGCTACACCTTC. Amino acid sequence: CASSPLGQLNYGYTF.

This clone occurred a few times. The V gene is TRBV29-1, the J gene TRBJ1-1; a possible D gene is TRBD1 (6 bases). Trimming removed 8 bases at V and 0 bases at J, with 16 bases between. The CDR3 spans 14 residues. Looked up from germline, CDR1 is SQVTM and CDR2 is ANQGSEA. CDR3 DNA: TGCAGCTCCCGGGACACAGGCATGAACACTGAAGCTTTCTTT. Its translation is CSSRDTGMNTEAFF.

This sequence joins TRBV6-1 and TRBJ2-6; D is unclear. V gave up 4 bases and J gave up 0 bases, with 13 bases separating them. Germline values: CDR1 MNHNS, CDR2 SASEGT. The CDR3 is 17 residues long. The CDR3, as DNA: TGTGCCAGCAGTGCCCGACACTTCGACTCTGGGGCCAACGTCCTGACTTTC. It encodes CASSARHFDSGANVLTF.

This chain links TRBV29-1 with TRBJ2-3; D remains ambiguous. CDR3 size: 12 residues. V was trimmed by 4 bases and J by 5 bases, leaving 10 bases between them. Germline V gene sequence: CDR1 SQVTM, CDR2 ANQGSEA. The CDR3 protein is CSVVRAGDTQYF. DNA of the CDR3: TGCAGCGTTGTCCGGGCTGGAGATACGCAGTATTTT.

CDR3 residues: CASTPAGGPYQETQYF. CDR3 coding DNA: TGCGCCAGCACCCCCGCAGGGGGCCCGTACCAAGAGACCCAGTACTTC. J is TRBJ2-5 and V is TRBV5-1; TRBD1 aligns across 8 bases. This CDR3 has 16 amino acids. Germline V CDR1 and CDR2: SGHRS, YFSETQ. The V and J ends lost 6 bases and 0 bases, in that order; junction bases with no gene match: 10.

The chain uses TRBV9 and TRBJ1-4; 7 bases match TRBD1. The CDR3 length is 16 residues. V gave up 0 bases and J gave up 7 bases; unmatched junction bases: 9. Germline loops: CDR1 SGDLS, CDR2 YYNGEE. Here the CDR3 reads CASSVGRRQGSEKLFF. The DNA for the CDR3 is TGTGCCAGCAGCGTAGGACGCCGACAGGGTTCTGAAAAACTGTTTTTT.

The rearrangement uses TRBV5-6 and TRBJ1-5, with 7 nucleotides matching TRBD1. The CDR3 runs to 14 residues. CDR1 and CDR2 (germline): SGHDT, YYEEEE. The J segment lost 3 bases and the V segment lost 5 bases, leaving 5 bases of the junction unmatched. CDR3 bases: TGTGCCAGCAGTGCGACAGGGTTCAATCAGCCCCAGCATTTT. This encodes CASSATGFNQPQHF.

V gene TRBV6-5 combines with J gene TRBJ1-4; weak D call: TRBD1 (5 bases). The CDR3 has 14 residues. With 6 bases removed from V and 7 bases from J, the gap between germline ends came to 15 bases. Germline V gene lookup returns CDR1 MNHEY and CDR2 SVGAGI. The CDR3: CASSEGQGVEKLFF. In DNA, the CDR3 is TGTGCCAGCAGCGAGGGGCAGGGTGTTGAAAAACTGTTTTTT.

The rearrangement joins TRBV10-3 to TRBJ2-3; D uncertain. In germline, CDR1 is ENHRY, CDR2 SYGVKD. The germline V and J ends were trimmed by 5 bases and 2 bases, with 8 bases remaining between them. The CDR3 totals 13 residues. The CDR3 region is CAISPGPTDTQYF. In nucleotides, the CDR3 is TGTGCCATCAGTCCCGGGCCCACAGATACGCAGTATTTT.

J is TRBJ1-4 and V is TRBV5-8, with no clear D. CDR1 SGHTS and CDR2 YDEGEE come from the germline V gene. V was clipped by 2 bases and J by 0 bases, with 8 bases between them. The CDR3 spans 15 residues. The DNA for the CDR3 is TGTGCCAGCAGCTTAGCGGTAACAACTAATGAAAAACTGTTTTTT. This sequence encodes CASSLAVTTNEKLFF.

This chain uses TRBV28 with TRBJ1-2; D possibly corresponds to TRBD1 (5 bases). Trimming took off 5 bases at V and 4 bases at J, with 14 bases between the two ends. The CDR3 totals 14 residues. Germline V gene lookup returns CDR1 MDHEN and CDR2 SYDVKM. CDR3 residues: CASSPPGTTYGYTF. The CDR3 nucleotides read TGTGCCAGCAGTCCCCCCGGGACCACCTATGGCTACACCTTC.

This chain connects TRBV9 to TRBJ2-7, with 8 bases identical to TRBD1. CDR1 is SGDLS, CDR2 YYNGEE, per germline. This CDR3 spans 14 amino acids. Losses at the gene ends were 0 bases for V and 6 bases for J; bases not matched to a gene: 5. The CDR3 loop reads CASSVAGGGGEQYF. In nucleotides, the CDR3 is TGTGCCAGCAGCGTAGCAGGGGGCGGAGGCGAGCAGTACTTC.

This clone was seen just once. CDR3 sequence reads: CASSPTSGGAEGKNIQYF. The CDR3 DNA follows: TGTGCCAGCAGCCCTACTAGCGGGGGGGCCGAAGGCAAAAACATTCAGTACTTC. The chain carries TRBV5-4 and TRBJ2-4; 13 bases are a match to TRBD2. The germline V gene has CDR1 SGHNT and CDR2 YYREEE (reference sequence). Losses at the gene ends were 4 bases for V and 3 bases for J; bases not matched to a gene: 10. CDR3 length: 18 residues.

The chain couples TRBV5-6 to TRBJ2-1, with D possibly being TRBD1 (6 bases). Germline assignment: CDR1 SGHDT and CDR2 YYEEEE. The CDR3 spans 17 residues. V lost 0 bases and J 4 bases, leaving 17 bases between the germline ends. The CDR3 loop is CASSLDVLTGSYNEQFF. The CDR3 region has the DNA TGTGCCAGCAGCTTGGACGTCCTGACAGGATCATACAATGAGCAGTTCTTC.

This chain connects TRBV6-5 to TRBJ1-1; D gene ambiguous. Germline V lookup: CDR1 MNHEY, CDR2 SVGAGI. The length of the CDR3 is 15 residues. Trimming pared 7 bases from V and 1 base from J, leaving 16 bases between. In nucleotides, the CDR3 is TGTGCCAGCACTCGTCCAGAGATGGGGAACACTGAAGCTTTCTTT. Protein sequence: CASTRPEMGNTEAFF.

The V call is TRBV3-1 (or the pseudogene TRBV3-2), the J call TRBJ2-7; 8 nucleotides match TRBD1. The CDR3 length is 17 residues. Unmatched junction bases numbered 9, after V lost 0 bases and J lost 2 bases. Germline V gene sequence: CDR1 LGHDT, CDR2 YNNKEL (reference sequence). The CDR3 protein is CASSQDYPGQGPYEQYF. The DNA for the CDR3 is TGTGCCAGCAGCCAAGATTATCCAGGACAGGGACCCTACGAGCAGTACTTC.

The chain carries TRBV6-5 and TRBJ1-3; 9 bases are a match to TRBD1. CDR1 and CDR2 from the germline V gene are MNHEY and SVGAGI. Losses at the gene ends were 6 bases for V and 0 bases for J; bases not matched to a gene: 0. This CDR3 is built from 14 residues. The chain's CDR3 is CASRTGGSGNTIYF. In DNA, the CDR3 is TGTGCCAGCAGGACAGGGGGCTCTGGAAACACCATATATTTT.

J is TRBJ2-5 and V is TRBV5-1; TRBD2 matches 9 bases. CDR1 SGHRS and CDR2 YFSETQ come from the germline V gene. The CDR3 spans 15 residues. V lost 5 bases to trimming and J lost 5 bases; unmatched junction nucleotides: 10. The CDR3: CASRNPGLASETQYF. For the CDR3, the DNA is TGCGCCAGCAGGAACCCGGGACTAGCATCTGAGACCCAGTACTTC.

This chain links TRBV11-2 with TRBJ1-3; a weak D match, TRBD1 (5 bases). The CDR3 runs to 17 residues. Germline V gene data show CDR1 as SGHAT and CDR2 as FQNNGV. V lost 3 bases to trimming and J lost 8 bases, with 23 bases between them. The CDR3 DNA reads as TGTGCCAGCAGCTTCTCTCGGGTCGGGGGAAGAAGAGACACCATATATTTT. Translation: CASSFSRVGGRRDTIYF.

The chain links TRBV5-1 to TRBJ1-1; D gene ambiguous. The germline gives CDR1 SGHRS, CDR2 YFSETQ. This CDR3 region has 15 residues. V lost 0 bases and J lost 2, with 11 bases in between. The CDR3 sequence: CASSLVSSHNTEAFF. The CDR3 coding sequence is TGCGCCAGCAGCTTGGTAAGCAGCCATAACACTGAAGCTTTCTTT.

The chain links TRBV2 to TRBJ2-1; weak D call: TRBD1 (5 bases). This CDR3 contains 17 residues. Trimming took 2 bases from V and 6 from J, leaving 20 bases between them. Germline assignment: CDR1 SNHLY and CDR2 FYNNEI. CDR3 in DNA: TGTGCCAGCAGTGAAAGGGGCACTACGCTGGTGGGCAATGAGCAGTTCTTC. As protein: CASSERGTTLVGNEQFF.

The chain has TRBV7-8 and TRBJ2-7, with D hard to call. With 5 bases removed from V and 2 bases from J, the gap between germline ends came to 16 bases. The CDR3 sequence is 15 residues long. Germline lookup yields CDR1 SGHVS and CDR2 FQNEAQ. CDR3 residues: CASSGRFSPTYEQYF. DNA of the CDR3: TGTGCCAGCAGCGGGCGGTTTTCCCCGACCTACGAGCAGTACTTC.

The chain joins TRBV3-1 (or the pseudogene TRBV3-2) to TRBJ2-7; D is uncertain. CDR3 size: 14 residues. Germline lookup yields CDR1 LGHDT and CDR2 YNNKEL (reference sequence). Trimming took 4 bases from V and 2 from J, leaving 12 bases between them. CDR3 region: CASSPTLNTYEQYF. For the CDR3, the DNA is TGTGCCAGCAGCCCGACCCTAAACACCTACGAGCAGTACTTC.

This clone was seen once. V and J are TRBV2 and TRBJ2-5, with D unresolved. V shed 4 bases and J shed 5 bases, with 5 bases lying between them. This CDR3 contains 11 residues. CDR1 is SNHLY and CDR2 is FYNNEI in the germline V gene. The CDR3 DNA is TGTGCCAGCAGTGGAAGCGAGACCCAGTACTTC. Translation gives CASSGSETQYF.

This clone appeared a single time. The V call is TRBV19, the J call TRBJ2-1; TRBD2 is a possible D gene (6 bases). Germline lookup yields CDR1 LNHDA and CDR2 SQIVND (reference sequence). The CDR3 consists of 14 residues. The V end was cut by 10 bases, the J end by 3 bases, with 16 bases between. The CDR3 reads CATKTRPDYNEQFF. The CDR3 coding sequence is TGTGCCACAAAGACTAGACCCGACTACAATGAGCAGTTCTTC.